The 27 T cell receptor beta chains below come from one sample, sequenced in a study of blood T cell repertoires in COVID-19. The table came from immunoSEQ multiplex PCR; TCRdb's copy has only in-frame clones and leaves some out. This sample has over 130,000 clones; 65% to 85% occur once, and the top ten carry 7.5% to 8.5%. Sequencing used peripheral blood. The receptors stem from a human donor in a cohort sampled during active COVID-19.

V usage is TRBV10-1 and J usage is TRBJ2-7; possible D gene TRBD1, 5 bases. The CDR3 loop spans 13 amino acids. The germline V and J ends were trimmed by 1 base and 5 bases, with 9 bases remaining between them. Germline V gives CDR1 WNHNN, CDR2 SYGVQD (reference sequence). CDR3 coding DNA: TGCGCCAGCAGTGAGTATAGGGGAAACGAGCAGTACTTC. It encodes CASSEYRGNEQYF.

The chain recombines TRBV9 with TRBJ2-3; TRBD1 matches 8 bases. The V gene end was trimmed by 3 bases and the J gene end by 10 bases; junction bases not matched to a gene: 13. The CDR3 has 15 amino acids. Germline V gives CDR1 SGDLS, CDR2 YYNGEE. CDR3 loop: CASSDQGAGSHSQYF. The CDR3, as DNA: TGTGCCAGCAGCGACCAGGGGGCAGGGAGCCACTCGCAGTATTTT.

This clone was seen just once. The CDR3 protein is CASSPGETQYF. The CDR3 coding sequence is TGTGCCAGCAGTCCGGGGGAGACCCAGTACTTC. V is TRBV2 and J is TRBJ2-5, with a possible D match to TRBD2 (5 bases). V was trimmed by 5 bases and J by 5 bases, leaving 6 bases between them. Per the germline V gene, CDR1 is SNHLY and CDR2 is FYNNEI. The CDR3 length is 11 residues.

V gene TRBV28 combines with J gene TRBJ1-5, with D possibly matching TRBD1 (6 bases). Germline CDR1 MDHEN, CDR2 SYDVKM. The ends were cut back, 7 bases at V and 3 bases at J, with 13 bases in the middle. CDR3 size: 14 residues. CDR3 sequence reads: CASTQGTINQPQHF. The CDR3 coding sequence is TGTGCCAGCACCCAGGGGACCATCAATCAGCCCCAGCATTTT. Filled out from reference TRBV28 and TRBJ1-5, the complete variable domain reads DVKVTQSSRYLVKRTGEKVFLECVQDMDHENMFWYRQDPGLGLRLIYFSYDVKMKEKGDIPEGYSVSREKKERFSLILESASTNQTSMYLCASTQGTINQPQHFGDGTRLSIL.

This chain connects TRBV6-1 to TRBJ1-2; TRBD1 matches at 7 bases. J was trimmed by 4 bases and V by 2 bases; bases with no gene match: 7. From germline, CDR1 is MNHNS and CDR2 SASEGT. The CDR3 contains 15 residues. CDR3 in amino acids: CASSENPGGSYGYTF. CDR3 bases: TGTGCCAGCAGTGAAAACCCAGGGGGGAGCTATGGCTACACCTTC.

The rearrangement joins TRBV6-1 to TRBJ1-6; unclear D gene. The CDR3 totals 18 residues. The germline gives CDR1 MNHNS, CDR2 SASEGT. V lost 3 bases and J 1 base, leaving 16 bases between the germline ends. The CDR3 nucleotides are TGTGCCAGCAGTGATTTTTTGACCTCGCGGTCCTATAATTCACCCCTCCACTTT. Translating gives CASSDFLTSRSYNSPLHF.

The genes are TRBV2 and TRBJ2-4, with 7 positions matching TRBD1. CDR3 length: 15 amino acids. Per the germline V gene, CDR1 is SNHLY and CDR2 is FYNNEI. J was trimmed by 2 bases and V by 6 bases; bases with no gene match: 7. CDR3 sequence: CASRAMTGTKNIQYF. Written as DNA, the CDR3 is TGTGCCAGCAGGGCTATGACAGGGACCAAAAACATTCAGTACTTC.

The chain uses TRBV7-9 and TRBJ2-7; 8 bases line up with TRBD1. The CDR3 is 14 amino acids. Germline V gives CDR1 SEHNR, CDR2 FQNEAQ (reference sequence). V was pared by 5 bases and J by 3 bases, with 6 bases of the junction left unmatched. The CDR3, as DNA: TGTGCCAGCAGCCCCGGGACAGGAAACTACGAGCAGTACTTC. It is translated as CASSPGTGNYEQYF.

The sample holds one count of this clone. V is TRBV6-1 and J is TRBJ1-5; maybe TRBD1 (6 bases). V was clipped by 3 bases and J by 4 bases, with 10 bases between them. Per germline, CDR1 MNHNS and CDR2 SASEGT. CDR3 size: 14 residues. CDR3 in amino acids: CASSDGQRNQPQHF. The DNA for the CDR3 is TGTGCCAGCAGTGATGGACAGAGAAATCAGCCCCAGCATTTT.

This CDR3 reads CSVPGPNNQPQHF. In nucleotides, the CDR3 is TGCAGCGTTCCAGGGCCCAACAATCAGCCCCAGCATTTT. The chain carries TRBV29-1 and TRBJ1-5; tentative D call: TRBD1 (5 bases). The germline V gene encodes CDR1 SQVTM and CDR2 ANQGSEA. Trimming removed 5 bases at V and 3 bases at J, with 11 bases between. The CDR3 is made up of 13 amino acids.

J is TRBJ2-7 and V is TRBV19; TRBD1 matches 8 bases. V was pared by 6 bases and J by 5 bases, with 9 bases of the junction left unmatched. The CDR3 runs to 14 residues. The germline gives CDR1 LNHDA, CDR2 SQIVND (reference sequence). CDR3 sequence reads: CASRVTGGTHEQYF. The CDR3 coding sequence is TGTGCCAGTAGGGTAACAGGGGGGACCCACGAGCAGTACTTC.

The chain links TRBV19 to TRBJ1-1, with D tentatively TRBD1 (5 bases). The V gene lost 9 bases and the J gene lost 1 base, with 18 bases spanning the gap. This CDR3 is built from 15 residues. The germline V gene has CDR1 LNHDA and CDR2 SQIVND (reference sequence). The CDR3 loop is CASTLPGGGNTEAFF. CDR3 DNA: TGTGCCAGCACCCTCCCCGGCGGGGGGAACACTGAAGCTTTCTTT.

The rearrangement uses TRBV29-1 and TRBJ2-3; D is possibly TRBD1 (5 bases). CDR1 and CDR2 (germline): SQVTM, ANQGSEA. V shed 3 bases and J shed 6 bases, with 16 bases lying between them. CDR3 length: 14 residues. The CDR3 DNA sequence: TGCAGCGTTGATATTCGTCAGGGTGGTGATACGCAGTATTTT. Translating it yields CSVDIRQGGDTQYF.

This clone was seen just once. V and J are TRBV9 and TRBJ1-1; D perhaps matches TRBD1 (6 bases). Per the germline V gene, CDR1 is SGDLS and CDR2 is YYNGEE. The germline V and J ends were trimmed by 0 bases and 4 bases, with 7 bases remaining between them. The CDR3 contains 13 residues. The CDR3 DNA sequence: TGTGCCAGCAGCGTAGGCAGGGGCACTGAAGCTTTCTTT. This translates into CASSVGRGTEAFF. Complete variable domain (other parts from reference TRBV9 and TRBJ1-1): DSGVTQTPKHLITATGQRVTLRCSPRSGDLSVYWYQQSLDQGLQFLIQYYNGEERAKGNILERFSAQQFPDLHSELNLSSLELGDSALYFCASSVGRGTEAFFGQGTRLTVV.

The chain uses TRBV5-4 and TRBJ2-2, with D maybe TRBD2 (5 bases). Germline V gene lookup returns CDR1 SGHNT and CDR2 YYREEE (reference sequence). V lost 3 bases to trimming and J lost 4 bases, with 13 bases between them. The CDR3 has 15 amino acids. The CDR3 nucleotides read TGTGCCAGCAGCTCCTTTTTAGGAGGCACCGGGGAGCTGTTTTTT. As protein: CASSSFLGGTGELFF.

The chain couples TRBV7-2 to TRBJ2-7; D might be TRBD1 (6 bases). The CDR3 has 13 residues. Per germline, CDR1 SGHTA and CDR2 FQGNSA. Between the trimmed V and J ends, which lost 7 bases and 0 bases, there was a span of 10 bases. The CDR3 reads CASTQGFSYEQYF. The CDR3 DNA reads as TGTGCCAGCACACAGGGCTTCTCCTACGAGCAGTACTTC.

The rearrangement links TRBV29-1 to TRBJ2-7, with 9 bases lining up with TRBD1. The CDR3 loop spans 15 amino acids. With 7 bases clipped from V and 0 bases from J, the junction kept 10 bases outside the gene matches. Germline values: CDR1 SQVTM, CDR2 ANQGSEA. As DNA, the CDR3 is TGCAGCGCCCTCCCCGCGGGACAGGGCTCCTACGAGCAGTACTTC. Its protein product is CSALPAGQGSYEQYF.

The chain recombines TRBV7-9 with TRBJ1-6; possibly TRBD1 for D (5 bases). The CDR3 totals 16 residues. CDR1 and CDR2 (germline): SEHNR, FQNEAQ (reference sequence). The V gene lost 6 bases and the J gene lost 0 bases, with 12 bases spanning the gap. CDR3 in amino acids: CASSHNRSSYNSPLHF. The DNA for the CDR3 is TGTGCCAGCAGTCACAACAGGAGCTCCTATAATTCACCCCTCCACTTT.

This clone was observed a single time. The V call is TRBV24-1, the J call TRBJ2-3; 9 positions match TRBD1. CDR3 length equals 15 residues. Trimming at V came to 2 bases and at J to 3 bases, leaving 2 bases not matched to a gene. Per germline, CDR1 KGHDR and CDR2 SFDVKD. In DNA form, the CDR3 reads TGTGCCACCAGTGATTGGGGACAGGGAACAGATACGCAGTATTTT. It yields the protein CATSDWGQGTDTQYF.

This chain links TRBV9 with TRBJ1-2; no clear D. The CDR3 sequence is 13 residues long. The germline V and J ends were trimmed by 4 bases and 6 bases, with 13 bases remaining between them. Germline V gives CDR1 SGDLS, CDR2 YYNGEE. The CDR3 coding sequence is TGTGCCAGCAGCCTAGACTCGCAGGATGGCTACACCTTC. As protein: CASSLDSQDGYTF.

The chain uses TRBV5-1 and TRBJ2-1; D may be TRBD1 (5 bases). Germline CDR1 reads SGHRS; CDR2 reads YFSETQ. Trimming took off 3 bases at V and 0 bases at J, with 10 bases between the two ends. This CDR3 comprises 15 residues. The CDR3 region has the DNA TGCGCCAGCAGCTCCCACAGGAGCTCCTACAATGAGCAGTTCTTC. Translating gives CASSSHRSSYNEQFF.

The chain has TRBV7-9 and TRBJ1-4, with TRBD1 matching over 7 bases. CDR1 and CDR2 (germline): SEHNR, FQNEAQ (reference sequence). Germline trimming cut 6 bases from V and 4 bases from J; bases unmatched to any gene: 5. This CDR3 has 14 amino acids. DNA for the CDR3: TGTGCCAGCAGTCTAGACAGGGATAATGAAAAACTGTTTTTT. Amino acids: CASSLDRDNEKLFF.

The rearrangement links TRBV18 to TRBJ1-4; TRBD1 might be the D (5 bases). CDR3 length: 15 amino acids. CDR1 is KGHSH and CDR2 is LQKENI in the germline V gene. The V end lost 2 bases, the J end lost 5 bases, and 12 bases lay between the germline ends. This CDR3 reads CASSPGGRTNEKLFF. The CDR3 nucleotides are TGTGCCAGCTCACCAGGTGGCAGGACAAATGAAAAACTGTTTTTT.

This clone was observed once. The chain is built from TRBV7-2 and TRBJ1-1, with 7 nucleotides matching TRBD1. This CDR3 spans 14 amino acids. V shed 6 bases and J 0 bases; nucleotides not matched to a gene: 4. Germline CDR1 reads SGHTA; CDR2 reads FQGNSA. In DNA form, the CDR3 reads TGTGCCAGCAGAAGGACAGGATTGAACACTGAAGCTTTCTTT. It is translated as CASRRTGLNTEAFF.

The chain uses TRBV19 and TRBJ2-7; 10 bases align to TRBD2. Germline CDR1 reads LNHDA; CDR2 reads SQIVND (reference sequence). This CDR3 region has 13 residues. With 6 bases clipped from V and 3 bases from J, the junction kept 2 bases outside the gene matches. The CDR3 loop reads CASRASGGYEQYF. DNA for the CDR3: TGTGCCAGTAGGGCTAGCGGGGGCTACGAGCAGTACTTC.

This clone has only a few counts. The CDR3 nucleotides are TGTGCCAGCAGCTTAGACAGTTGGACCTACGAGCAGTACTTC. It is translated as CASSLDSWTYEQYF. This chain joins TRBV7-9 and TRBJ2-7; D unclear. V was pared by 1 base and J by 2 bases, with 9 bases between. CDR3 size: 14 residues. Germline CDR1 SEHNR, CDR2 FQNEAQ (reference sequence).

The gene calls are TRBV5-4 and TRBJ2-7, with a possible D match to TRBD1 (6 bases). Germline values: CDR1 SGHNT, CDR2 YYREEE (reference sequence). The CDR3 spans 14 residues. Trimming pared 0 bases from V and 5 bases from J, leaving 12 bases between. CDR3 bases: TGTGCCAGCAGCTTGGCAGGGGTCGGGGACGAGCAGTACTTC. This translates into CASSLAGVGDEQYF.